These T cell receptor beta chains were read from a single sample in a study of cytomegalovirus exposure and HLA in healthy donors. Method: immunoSEQ multiplex PCR; TCRdb's copy keeps in-frame clones and lacks some. This sample has approximately 160,000 clones; 75% to 95% occur once, and the top ten carry 3%. Sequences were obtained from PBMCs. Source of these receptors: a woman aged 18-29 years in good health and CMV-seropositive. The conserved cysteine and the conserved F or W are not part of the CDR3 here.

length | V | CDR3
14 | TRBV21-1 | ASTLNQGKGTGELF
12 | TRBV7-2 | ASSRSGGASEQF
14 | TRBV5-1 | ASSLKPGQGYNEQF
13 | TRBV7-8 | ASSLALGPNTEAF
10 | TRBV11-2 | ASSLLGNEQF
10 | TRBV5-6 | ASSQQGSTIY
14 | TRBV11-1 | ASSLNRLGSTYEQY
14 | TRBV13 | ASSWGLAGSSYEQY
13 | TRBV28 | ASSSPGLALNEQF
11 | TRBV19 | ASIRQGSTEAF
13 | TRBV19 | ASSGTGGSHTEAF
12 | TRBV5-1 | ASSRGDPYNEQF
12 | TRBV5-1 | ASSLAGQGYEQY
13 | TRBV11-2 | ASSTAGTSGDTQY
17 | TRBV15 | ATSDRLAGGYTSTDTQY
12 | TRBV2 | ASRADRDNSPLH
17 | TRBV28 | ASSSRRDRVFSVGNTIY
11 | TRBV7-9 | ASSPRSIDEQY
13 | TRBV27 | ASRRGGRLADTQY
13 | TRBV29-1 | SVEDGRGPTYEQY
12 | TRBV1 | TSSPGGHNSPLH
15 | TRBV11-2 | ASSLGRGLQSSYEQY
13 | TRBV4-1 | ASSHLGRAENEQF
13 | TRBV7-6 | ASSLARGIAEKLF
13 | TRBV30 | AWSVGQSTVLEQY
12 | TRBV25-1 | ASSAGPVNTEAF
16 | TRBV4-1 | ASSQVAELAGVGNEQF
9 | TRBV30 | AWSVRYEQY
13 | TRBV19 | ASSIGSGKADTQY
9 | TRBV30 | ARLLRYGYT
13 | TRBV6-5 | ASRTAGTSAHTQY
12 | TRBV27 | ASSSISSYNEQF
12 | TRBV10-1 | ASNPTGDNQPQH
18 | TRBV27 | ASSLFPGTGGSPISDGYT
15 | TRBV2 | ASSERVVQDPSYGYT
14 | TRBV28 | ASSLAGKRLGNEQF
12 | TRBV5-6 | ASSSRQGNQPQH
11 | TRBV29-1 | SVEDRGTDTQY
19 | TRBV4-1 | ASSRTPRASGGTASTDTQY
13 | TRBV7-9 | ASSLGQGVDQPQH
12 | TRBV5-1 | ASTTSGSANEQF
13 | TRBV4-3 | ASSQDLGGSDTIY
12 | TRBV10-3 | AISESRGPYEQY
13 | TRBV5-1 | ASSSSGGVAETQY
14 | TRBV4-2 | ASSQDELAGRETQY
13 | TRBV28 | ASSPSYSGVDTQY
13 | TRBV19 | ASSIWQSSNQPQH
11 | TRBV6-4 | ASSDRNTGELF
15 | TRBV11-3 | ASSLTSSGQGASEQF
13 | TRBV4-2 | ASSQDKAGNYGYT
13 | TRBV5-6 | ASSGGRGGNSPLH
13 | TRBV30 | AWSVLLGPRREQY
13 | TRBV4-2 | ASSQVGSGSQPQH